The next 27 T cell receptor beta chains were all read from a single sample in a study of T cells after somatic rescue of genetic block. Using immunoSEQ multiplex PCR, the repertoire was profiled, and TCRdb retains in-frame clones only, with some absent. In the table there are about 110,000 clones, about 93% of which are singletons. The specimen sequenced was peripheral blood mononuclear cells (PBMCs). The receptors derive from a woman under 30.

This sequence joins TRBV7-2 and TRBJ2-1, with D tentatively TRBD1 (6 bases). Germline V gene sequence: CDR1 SGHTA, CDR2 FQGNSA. The CDR3 runs to 16 residues. Trimming stripped 0 bases from V and 1 base from J, with 10 bases between. The CDR3 sequence: CASSLAAGTSYNEQFF. CDR3 bases: TGTGCCAGCAGCTTAGCGGCAGGGACATCCTACAATGAGCAGTTCTTC.

The rearrangement joins TRBV2 to TRBJ2-4; the match to TRBD2 covers 7 bases. With 5 bases clipped from V and 0 bases from J, the junction kept 4 bases outside the gene matches. This CDR3 is 15 amino acids long. CDR1 is SNHLY, CDR2 FYNNEI, per germline. As DNA, the CDR3 is TGTGCCAGCAGTTCCTTAGCGGGAGCCAAAAACATTCAGTACTTC. Residues: CASSSLAGAKNIQYF.

The gene calls are TRBV5-3 and TRBJ1-4, with a weak D call TRBD1 (5 bases). TRBV5-3 qualifies as an ORF whose function is uncertain. The CDR3 consists of 15 residues. Trimming cost V 0 bases and J 7 bases, with 13 bases left between them. CDR3 coding DNA: TGTGCCAGAAGCTTGGTTCCAGGGCAAGGTGAAAAACTGTTTTTT. Its translation is CARSLVPGQGEKLFF.

V usage is TRBV6-5 and J usage is TRBJ2-1, with unresolved D. This CDR3 has 15 amino acids. Trimming took off 5 bases at V and 1 base at J, with 12 bases between the two ends. From germline, CDR1 is MNHEY and CDR2 SVGAGI. CDR3 DNA: TGTGCCAGCAGTCCCTGGTGGGATTCCTACAATGAGCAGTTCTTC. Translated: CASSPWWDSYNEQFF.

Comments on this clone: The same CDR3 can be traced to other DNA sequences in this sample. The chain is built from TRBV5-4 and TRBJ1-6, with 8 positions matching TRBD1. The trim removed 4 bases at V and 7 bases at J, leaving 4 bases unmatched. This CDR3 has 14 residues. From germline, CDR1 is SGHNT and CDR2 YYREEE (reference sequence). DNA of the CDR3: TGTGCCAGCAGCCCCCGGGACAGGAATTCACCCCTCCACTTT. This codes for CASSPRDRNSPLHF.

This clone was picked up a small number of times. The rearrangement links TRBV5-4 to TRBJ2-5; no clear D gene. The germline gives CDR1 SGHNT, CDR2 YYREEE (reference sequence). Trimming removed 4 bases from V and 1 base from J, with 5 bases in between. The CDR3 consists of 12 residues. This CDR3 is CASSVPQETQYF. CDR3 nucleotide sequence: TGTGCCAGCAGCGTGCCCCAAGAGACCCAGTACTTC.

This chain connects TRBV27 to TRBJ2-3, with D tentatively TRBD1 or TRBD2 (5 bases each). From germline, CDR1 is MNHEY and CDR2 SMNVEV (reference sequence). This CDR3 has 16 residues. The germline V and J ends were trimmed by 5 bases and 3 bases, with 18 bases remaining between them. CDR3 loop: CASSPIWGSWTDTQYF. DNA for the CDR3: TGTGCCAGCAGTCCGATTTGGGGGTCATGGACAGATACGCAGTATTTT.

The genes are TRBV6-1 and TRBJ1-4; weak D call: TRBD1 (5 bases). Per the germline V gene, CDR1 is MNHNS and CDR2 is SASEGT. This CDR3 is built from 14 residues. V gave up 1 base and J gave up 8 bases, with 11 bases separating them. For the CDR3, the DNA is TGTGCCAGCAGTGAAGAGGGGCTCTGGGAAAAACTGTTTTTT. Amino acid sequence: CASSEEGLWEKLFF.

The V call is TRBV4-3, the J call TRBJ2-7; tentative D call: TRBD1 (6 bases). Germline CDR1 and CDR2: LGHNA and YSLEER. V lost 3 bases and J lost 8, with 14 bases in between. The CDR3 has 13 amino acids. The CDR3 sequence is CASSQGQGGQQYF. The CDR3, as DNA: TGCGCCAGCAGCCAGGGACAAGGGGGTCAGCAGTACTTC.

The chain joins TRBV10-3 to TRBJ1-5, with unresolved D. V lost 4 bases and J lost 4, with 11 bases in between. Germline V CDR1 and CDR2: ENHRY, SYGVKD. This CDR3 comprises 14 residues. CDR3 protein: CAISAAGSNQPQHF. For the CDR3, the DNA is TGTGCCATCAGTGCTGCGGGTTCTAATCAGCCCCAGCATTTT.

The V call is TRBV11-3, the J call TRBJ1-5; the D gene is possibly TRBD1 (5 bases). Trimming shortened V by 5 bases and J by 0 bases, and 26 bases separated the two germline ends. This CDR3 contains 20 residues. CDR1 and CDR2 (germline): SGHNT, YENEEA. In DNA, the CDR3 is TGTGCCAGCAGCCATCTCGGACACCGACCGTCATTCTATAGCAATCAGCCCCAGCATTTT. The encoded protein is CASSHLGHRPSFYSNQPQHF.

This chain connects TRBV7-6 to TRBJ1-2; D uncertain. This CDR3 region has 14 residues. Germline V CDR1 and CDR2: SGHVS, FNYEAQ. V shed 1 base and J shed 6 bases, with 12 bases lying between them. In DNA form, the CDR3 reads TGTGCCAGCAGCTTAGATGAGGGCGTGGATGGCTACACCTTC. Its translation: CASSLDEGVDGYTF.

The rearrangement links TRBV5-6 to TRBJ1-3; D might be TRBD1 (5 bases). V was clipped by 5 bases and J by 4 bases, with 16 bases between them. Germline CDR1 reads SGHDT; CDR2 reads YYEEEE. The CDR3 has 15 residues. As DNA, the CDR3 is TGTGCCAGCAGTCGGCCGGGACTGAAAGGAAACACCATATATTTT. It is translated as CASSRPGLKGNTIYF.

This sequence joins TRBV2 and TRBJ2-5, with D perhaps TRBD1 or TRBD2 (5 bases each). Trimming took 3 bases from V and 5 from J, leaving 10 bases between them. Per germline, CDR1 SNHLY and CDR2 FYNNEI. CDR3 size: 13 residues. CDR3: CASSDGTGETQYF. The DNA for the CDR3 is TGTGCCAGCAGTGACGGGACGGGGGAGACCCAGTACTTC.

The CDR3 DNA reads TGTGCCAGCCGGTGGACTAGCGGGCGCACAGATACGCAGTATTTT. Translation gives CASRWTSGRTDTQYF. The chain carries TRBV27 and TRBJ2-3, with TRBD2 matching over 11 bases. Germline V gives CDR1 MNHEY, CDR2 SMNVEV (reference sequence). The CDR3 has 15 residues. The V and J ends lost 8 bases and 1 base, in that order; junction bases with no gene match: 5.

The chain joins TRBV30 to TRBJ1-4; 7 positions match TRBD1. V dropped 8 bases and J dropped 7; count of bases not matched to a gene: 1. CDR1 is GTSNPN and CDR2 is SVGIG in the germline V gene (reference sequence). This CDR3 contains 10 residues. The CDR3 DNA follows: TGTGCCCACAGGGGTGAAAAACTGTTTTTT. Protein: CAHRGEKLFF.

This chain uses TRBV5-6 with TRBJ1-6; 8 bases are shared with TRBD1. Germline CDR1 and CDR2: SGHDT and YYEEEE. The trim removed 2 bases at V and 8 bases at J, leaving 3 bases unmatched. The CDR3 contains 14 residues. The CDR3 nucleotides read TGTGCCAGCAGCTTAGACAGGGGAGATTCACCCCTCCACTTT. This translates into CASSLDRGDSPLHF.

V usage is TRBV25-1 and J usage is TRBJ2-1; 12 nucleotides agree with TRBD2. V trimming: 8 bases; J trimming: 7 bases; junction bases outside the gene matches: 9. The V gene's germline CDR1 is MGHDK and CDR2 SYGVNS. The CDR3 covers 15 residues. The CDR3 protein is CASLKLAGGRNEQFF. The CDR3 nucleotides are TGTGCCAGCCTGAAACTAGCGGGGGGACGGAATGAGCAGTTCTTC. The variable domain in full, completed from reference TRBV25-1 and TRBJ2-1, reads EADIYQTPRYLVIGTGKKITLECSQTMGHDKMYWYQQDPGMELHLIHYSYGVNSTEKGDLSSESTVSRIRTEHFPLTLESARPSHTSQYLCASLKLAGGRNEQFFGPGTRLTVL.

V and J are TRBV5-1 and TRBJ2-1; tentative D call: TRBD1 (6 bases). The CDR3 covers 13 residues. Trimming cost V 2 bases and J 4 bases, with 7 bases left between them. The germline V gene has CDR1 SGHRS and CDR2 YFSETQ. The CDR3 spells CASSLDRYNEQFF. CDR3 in DNA: TGCGCCAGCAGCTTAGACAGGTACAATGAGCAGTTCTTC.

The rearrangement links TRBV18 to TRBJ2-7; D is unresolved. CDR1 KGHSH and CDR2 LQKENI come from the germline V gene. This CDR3 is built from 15 residues. The V end was cut by 3 bases, the J end by 3 bases, with 15 bases between. The CDR3 DNA is TGTGCCAGCTCACCGGGATGGGGTGCCCTCTACGAGCAGTACTTC. It is translated as CASSPGWGALYEQYF.

The V gene is TRBV20-1, the J gene TRBJ2-1; D remains unclear. Germline V gene sequence: CDR1 DFQATT, CDR2 SNEGSKA (reference sequence). V lost 3 bases to trimming and J lost 6 bases, with 6 bases between them. The CDR3 length is 11 residues. The CDR3 bases are TGCAGTGCTAGTCGAAGCAATGAGCAGTTCTTC. Encoded protein: CSASRSNEQFF.

The gene calls are TRBV7-2 and TRBJ2-2; D is possibly TRBD2 (7 bases). The CDR3 extends over 16 amino acids. V was shortened by 5 bases and J by 0 bases, with 13 bases between the two germline ends. CDR1 and CDR2 (germline): SGHTA, FQGNSA. The CDR3 coding sequence is TGTGCCAGCAGCCTGGGGGGGGCCCCGAACACCGGGGAGCTGTTTTTT. As protein: CASSLGGAPNTGELFF.

The rearrangement joins TRBV5-1 to TRBJ2-1, with TRBD2 identical over 11 bases. Germline V CDR1 and CDR2: SGHRS, YFSETQ. The CDR3 totals 15 residues. Trimming cost V 4 bases and J 3 bases; bases outside gene matches: 3. The CDR3 spells CASSAGLAVYNEQFF. The DNA for the CDR3 is TGCGCCAGCAGCGCGGGACTAGCGGTCTACAATGAGCAGTTCTTC. Looking up the rest from reference TRBV5-1 and TRBJ2-1 gives the full variable domain: KAGVTQTPRYLIKTRGQQVTLSCSPISGHRSVSWYQQTPGQGLQFLFEYFSETQRNKGNFPGRFSGRQFSNSRSEMNVSTLELGDSALYLCASSAGLAVYNEQFFGPGTRLTVL.

The gene calls are TRBV9 and TRBJ2-3, with D unresolved. Germline CDR1 and CDR2: SGDLS and YYNGEE. V was clipped by 6 bases and J by 0 bases, with 14 bases between them. The CDR3 covers 15 residues. DNA of the CDR3: TGTGCCAGCACCCCAACCCCTACCAGCACAGATACGCAGTATTTT. Protein: CASTPTPTSTDTQYF.

V gene TRBV18 combines with J gene TRBJ1-1, with TRBD1 matching over 7 bases. This CDR3 has 17 amino acids. Germline CDR1 is KGHSH and CDR2 is LQKENI. Losses at the gene ends were 2 bases for V and 3 bases for J; bases not matched to a gene: 12. The DNA for the CDR3 is TGTGCCAGCTCACCATACAGGCAGGGGGTGTCGGACACTGAAGCTTTCTTT. Protein sequence: CASSPYRQGVSDTEAFF.

The CDR3 reads CASSSLMIGREQYF. CDR3 DNA: TGTGCCAGTTCTTCACTGATGATCGGTAGGGAGCAGTACTTC. The chain links TRBV19 to TRBJ2-7; D is undetermined. This CDR3 contains 14 residues. Germline V gene data show CDR1 as LNHDA and CDR2 as SQIVND (reference sequence). The germline V and J ends were trimmed by 8 bases and 7 bases, with 21 bases remaining between them.

The V call is TRBV30, the J call TRBJ2-2; weak D call: TRBD1 (6 bases). CDR1 is GTSNPN, CDR2 SVGIG, per germline (reference sequence). Trimming shortened V by 4 bases and J by 5 bases, and 14 bases separated the two germline ends. The CDR3 length is 14 residues. CDR3 region: CAWNRELGTGELFF. Here the CDR3 DNA reads TGTGCCTGGAACAGGGAATTGGGGACCGGGGAGCTGTTTTTT.